The TCR beta chain described here comes from a study of T cell responses to AZD1222 COVID-19 vaccine. V lost 2 bases and J lost 0, with 7 bases in between. Per germline, CDR1 SEHNR and CDR2 FQNEAQ (reference sequence). The CDR3 spans 15 residues. As concerns this clone: Its cognate antigen is unknown.

The protocol was immunoSEQ multiplex PCR, while the TCRdb copy is restricted to in-frame clones and leaves out a portion. The table lists roughly 100,000 clones, 85% to 90% of them singletons. Study-wide findings and caveats: Mapped onto spike, vaccine-associated CD4 TCRs spanned it and were dominant at 160-218 and 743-854. Clonal diversity may have been underestimated, and the donors were mostly white British, with more females than males. Close to half of spike-specific TCRs reportedly recognize unmutated variant regions.

The chain has TRBV7-9 and TRBJ1-4, with no clear D. The sample here was peripheral blood, taken on day 0 of AZD1222 vaccination. This sequence originates from an adult in good health. The CDR3: CASSLSLTTNEKLFF. CDR3 DNA sequence: TGTGCCAGCAGCTTATCGCTTACAACTAATGAAAAACTGTTTTTT.